A single TCR beta chain is shown here with its context. The antigen remains unidentified. Germline loops: CDR1 GTSNPN, CDR2 SVGIG (reference sequence). The CDR3 contains 13 residues. Trimming stripped 4 bases from V and 10 bases from J, with 17 bases between. TCRdb's copy holds only in-frame clones and misses some; the assay was immunoSEQ multiplex PCR. Altogether around 2.5 million clones are present, 80% to 95% being singletons, with the ten largest covering approximately 0.36%. The source of the sample is a study of shared clonotypes between healthy human individuals. Whole-study context: There were three CD4 naive, three CD4 memory, two CD8 naive and one CD8 memory plates per donor. Study outcomes and limitations: Large sequencing depth failed to make sorted-subset sequencing complete, rarefaction showed. Estimated richness was generally greater in naive than memory subsets.

The TCR sequence derives from a man aged 18 to 29 in good health. Some clones in this sample may be carry-over from other donors' samples. The chain couples TRBV30 to TRBJ2-4, with D hard to call. Specimen: naive CD4+ T cells from PBMCs. The subset: CD45RA+ positively selected. In DNA form, the CDR3 reads TGTGCCTGGAACCCTGACGGATTTCGTATTCAGTACTTC. The encoded protein is CAWNPDGFRIQYF.